This T cell receptor beta chain is from a study of blood T cell repertoires in COVID-19. Overall study: The United States, Italy and Spain provided the acute and convalescent COVID-19 samples. T cells, B-cell-depleted T cells, or PBMCs provided the cDNA or gDNA that served as material.

The V segment lost 3 bases and the J segment 4 bases; nucleotides outside the gene matches: 7. The CDR3 contains 16 residues. Germline values: CDR1 GTSNPN, CDR2 SVGIG (reference sequence). Authors' methods: Amplification of reference gene primers provided the estimated nucleated cell counts. Only in-frame clones appear in the TCRdb table, and some are missing; sequencing was by immunoSEQ multiplex PCR. V, J and clone size reflect that table, while D and trimming were determined from the DNA. The table has about 210,000 clones, just over 85% seen once. Material: peripheral blood. The chain couples TRBV30 to TRBJ2-1, with TRBD1 matching over 12 bases. The source of this sequence is a man younger than 30 with active or convalescent COVID-19. CDR3: CAWRALGQGAYNEQFF. The CDR3 coding sequence is TGTGCCTGGAGAGCTTTGGGACAGGGGGCGTACAATGAGCAGTTCTTC.